This record covers a single T cell receptor (beta chain). Antigen unknown. The PCR ran on 60 Vbeta and 13 Jbeta primers. Profiling relied on immunoSEQ multiplex PCR, and the TCRdb table lists in-frame clones only, not all of them. The sample carries approximately 150,000 clones, 80% to 90% recorded once. Germline lookup yields CDR1 PRHDT and CDR2 FYEKMQ (reference sequence). The CDR3 extends over 12 amino acids. Trimming removed 5 bases at V and 2 bases at J, with 6 bases between. Regarding donors, all were healthy bone marrow donors. The sample belongs to a study of cytomegalovirus exposure and HLA in healthy donors. Broader study findings: The study designated fewer than 200 TCR beta chains cytomegalovirus-associated.

The sequenced material came from PBMCs. The rearrangement links TRBV13 to TRBJ1-1; D ambiguous. The TCR comes from a boy aged 2 to 10 in good health and CMV-seronegative. CDR3 amino acids: CASSLGNTEAFF. The CDR3 DNA reads TGTGCCAGCAGCCTGGGCAACACTGAAGCTTTCTTT.